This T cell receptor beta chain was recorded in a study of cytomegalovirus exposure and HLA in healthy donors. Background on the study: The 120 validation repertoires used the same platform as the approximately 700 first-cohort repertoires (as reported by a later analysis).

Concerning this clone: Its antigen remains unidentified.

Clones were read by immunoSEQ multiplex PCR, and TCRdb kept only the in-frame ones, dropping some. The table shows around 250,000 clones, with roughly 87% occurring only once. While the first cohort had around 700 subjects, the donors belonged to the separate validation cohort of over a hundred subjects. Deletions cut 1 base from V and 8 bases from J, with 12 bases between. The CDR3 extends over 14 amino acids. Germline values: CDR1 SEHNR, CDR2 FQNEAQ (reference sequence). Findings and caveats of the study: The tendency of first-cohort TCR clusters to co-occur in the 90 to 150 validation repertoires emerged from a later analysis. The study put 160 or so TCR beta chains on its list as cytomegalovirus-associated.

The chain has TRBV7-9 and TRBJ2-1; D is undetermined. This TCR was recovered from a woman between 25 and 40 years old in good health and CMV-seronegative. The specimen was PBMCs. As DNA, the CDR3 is TGTGCCAGCAGCTTAGGACCCAATGAGGATGAGCAGTTCTTC. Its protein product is CASSLGPNEDEQFF.